A selection of T cell receptor beta chains follows, all from one sample in a study of cytomegalovirus exposure and HLA in healthy donors. The table came from immunoSEQ multiplex PCR; TCRdb's copy has only in-frame clones and leaves some out. The profile shows approximately 100,000 clones, roughly 63% of them singletons. The sample taken for sequencing was PBMCs. These receptors were collected from a woman in her seventies in good health and CMV-seropositive. CDR3s include the opening cysteine and the closing phenylalanine or tryptophan. The D gene is left open where the match is weak. Clone size is stated in some rows and not others, as once, few, many or a class when expanded.

>14|.|TRBV15|TRBJ2-6|.
TGTGCCACCAGCCAGGGTTCTGGGGCCAACGTCCTGACTTTC
CATSQGSGANVLTF
>13|.|TRBV6-5|TRBJ1-2|few
TGTGCCAGCGGGTTGGGGGGGCTTTATGGCTACACCTTC
CASGLGGLYGYTF
>12|TRBD1|TRBV6-5|TRBJ1-2|few
TGTGCCAGCGGACAGGGATTCTATGGCTACACCTTC
CASGQGFYGYTF
>16|TRBD2|TRBV7-9|TRBJ2-7|.
TGTGCCAGCAGCCCTCGACTAGCGGGTACCTCCTACGAGCAGTACTTC
CASSPRLAGTSYEQYF
>15|.|TRBV7-2|TRBJ1-4|.
TGTGCCAGCAGCTTAGATTCCTCTCGGGGGGAAAAACTGTTTTTT
CASSLDSSRGEKLFF
>17|.|TRBV4-2|TRBJ2-1|few
TGTGCCAGCAGCCAAGAAACGCGGGGGCCTATAGGCAATGAGCAGTTCTTC
CASSQETRGPIGNEQFF
>13|TRBD1|TRBV30|TRBJ1-1|.
TGTGCCTGGGGGGGACAGATGAACACTGAAGCTTTCTTT
CAWGGQMNTEAFF
>14|.|TRBV29-1|TRBJ1-2|.
TGCAGCGTTGAAGGGTCACAAGCTAACTATGGCTACACCTTC
CSVEGSQANYGYTF
>12|.|TRBV6-6|TRBJ2-5|.
TGTGCCAGCAGCCGCGGGCAAGAGACCCAGTACTTC
CASSRGQETQYF
>14|.|TRBV19|TRBJ1-2|few
TGTGCCAGTAGTGCGGGACCGTACTACTATGGCTACACCTTC
CASSAGPYYYGYTF
>14|.|TRBV18|TRBJ1-2|.
TGTGCCAGCTCACCATACGGAGGGGCGGGAGGCTACACCTTC
CASSPYGGAGGYTF
>14|TRBD1|TRBV19|TRBJ2-7|few
TGTGCCAGTAGTATAAGTGGGACAGGGAACGAGCAGTACTTC
CASSISGTGNEQYF
>14|TRBD1|TRBV27|TRBJ1-4|.
TGTGCCAGCAGTGATAGACAGGGCAGAGAAAAACTGTTTTTT
CASSDRQGREKLFF
>14|.|TRBV25-1|TRBJ2-2|.
TGTGCCAGCAGTAGGATCGGGGGTGGCGGGGAGCTGTTTTTT
CASSRIGGGGELFF
>15|TRBD1|TRBV6-1|TRBJ2-3|.
TGTGCCAGCAGTGAAGGGACAGGGCTTCCCGATACGCAGTATTTT
CASSEGTGLPDTQYF
>13|.|TRBV30|TRBJ1-2|.
TGTGCCTGGAGTTCCCAGGGACTTGGTGGCTACACCTTC
CAWSSQGLGGYTF
>15|TRBD1|TRBV5-1|TRBJ1-6|.
TGCGCCAGCAGCTTGAGGACAGGCGATAATTCACCCCTCCACTTT
CASSLRTGDNSPLHF
>15|TRBD2|TRBV18|TRBJ2-7|.
TGTGCCAGCTCAAGGACTAGCGGGGTTGCCTACGAGCAGTACTTC
CASSRTSGVAYEQYF
>14|.|TRBV11-2|TRBJ2-2|.
TGTGCCAGCAGGGCTGGGAGCGGGCCCGGGGAGCTGTTTTTT
CASRAGSGPGELFF
>13|.|TRBV2|TRBJ2-1|.
TGTGCCAGCAGTGGGGACATATACAATGAGCAGTTCTTC
CASSGDIYNEQFF
>14|TRBD1|TRBV2|TRBJ1-6|.
TGTGCCAGCCTTTGGGACAGGGATAATTCACCCCTCCACTTT
CASLWDRDNSPLHF
>13|TRBD1|TRBV10-1|TRBJ2-1|.
TGCGCCAGCAGTCACACAGGGGGCAATGAGCAGTTCTTC
CASSHTGGNEQFF
>15|.|TRBV6-1|TRBJ1-4|.
TGTGCCAGCAGTGTGGGCGGGGCCTCTAATGAAAAACTGTTTTTT
CASSVGGASNEKLFF
>12|.|TRBV29-1|TRBJ1-1|.
TGCAGCGTCAGGGAACTGGGCACTGAAGCCTTCTTT
CSVRELGTEAFF
>15|TRBD1|TRBV13|TRBJ1-2|many
TGTGCCAGCAGCGCGGGGACAGGGCAATCCTATGGCTACACCTTC
CASSAGTGQSYGYTF
>12|.|TRBV30|TRBJ2-7|.
TGTGCCTGGAGTGAGACTTTCTACGAGCAGTACTTC
CAWSETFYEQYF
>12|TRBD1|TRBV19|TRBJ1-2|once
TGTGCCAGTAGCACACAGGGACAGGGCTACACCTTC
CASSTQGQGYTF
>15|.|TRBV4-2|TRBJ1-1|.
TGTGCCAGCAGCCAAGTGACAGGATCGAAGGCTGAAGCTTTCTTT
CASSQVTGSKAEAFF
>15|TRBD1|TRBV5-1|TRBJ2-7|few
TGCGCCAGCAGCTTTGGGACAGGGGGGGCCTACGAGCAGTACTTC
CASSFGTGGAYEQYF
>15|TRBD2|TRBV6-5|TRBJ2-1|.
TGTGCCAGCAGGGTACTAGCGGGGGGAAGCGATGAGCAGTTCTTC
CASRVLAGGSDEQFF
>17|TRBD1|TRBV30|TRBJ1-4|.
TGTGCCTGGAGTGTACAGCAGTGGGGACAGGGGACTGAAAAACTGTTTTTT
CAWSVQQWGQGTEKLFF
>15|TRBD1|TRBV19|TRBJ1-4|once
TGTGCCAGTCGGAACGAAGGGACAGGGTGGGAAAAACTGTTTTTT
CASRNEGTGWEKLFF
>16|TRBD1|TRBV15|TRBJ1-1|.
TGTGCCACCAGGGAAGGGACAGGGAGTTTGAACACTGAAGCTTTCTTT
CATREGTGSLNTEAFF
>12|.|TRBV29-1|TRBJ2-1|.
TGCAGCGCTCAAAAAGGGGACAATGAGCAGTTCTTC
CSAQKGDNEQFF
>11|.|TRBV6-6|TRBJ2-1|once
TGTGCCAGCAATCTGTACAATGAGCAGTTCTTC
CASNLYNEQFF
>12|.|TRBV7-2|TRBJ2-3|.
TGTGCCAGCAGCTTTCTAGGAGATACGCAGTATTTT
CASSFLGDTQYF
>16|TRBD1|TRBV4-3|TRBJ1-5|.
TGCGCCAGCAGCCAAGATCGTGGACAGGGGGATCAGCCCCAGCATTTT
CASSQDRGQGDQPQHF
>17|TRBD2|TRBV11-3|TRBJ2-3|.
TGTGCCAGCAGCTTGGGACTAGCGGGGGAGAACACAGATACGCAGTATTTT
CASSLGLAGENTDTQYF
>15|.|TRBV19|TRBJ2-2|.
TGTGCCAGTAGAGGAGGGACCGCGAACACCGGGGAGCTGTTTTTT
CASRGGTANTGELFF
>14|TRBD1|TRBV5-7|TRBJ2-7|few
TGTGCCAGCAGCCTACGGACAGGGGAGGATGAGCAGTACTTC
CASSLRTGEDEQYF
>14|.|TRBV5-1|TRBJ1-4|few
TGCGCCAGCAGCTTGGGACAGGATAATGAAAAACTGTTTTTT
CASSLGQDNEKLFF
>14|.|TRBV5-1|TRBJ1-4|.
TGCGCCAGCAGCTTGTGGCAGGGGAATGAAAAACTGTTTTTT
CASSLWQGNEKLFF
>15|TRBD1|TRBV7-8|TRBJ1-6|.
TGTGCCAGCAGCGGCACCGGGACAGGCAATTCACCCCTCCACTTT
CASSGTGTGNSPLHF
>14|.|TRBV18|TRBJ2-2|.
TGTGCCAGCTCACCACAGGGGGACGCCGGGGAGCTGTTTTTT
CASSPQGDAGELFF
>15|TRBD1|TRBV6-5|TRBJ2-7|.
TGTGCCAGCAGTACGTCCGGGACAGGGACCTACGAGCAGTACTTC
CASSTSGTGTYEQYF
>15|.|TRBV7-2|TRBJ2-5|.
TGTGCCAGCAGCTTGATTGGGGGGGCCGGAGAGACCCAGTACTTC
CASSLIGGAGETQYF
>17|TRBD1|TRBV19|TRBJ1-5|.
TGTGCCAGTAACAAGGACAGGGGATTAGTGGGCAATCAGCCCCAGCATTTT
CASNKDRGLVGNQPQHF
>13|TRBD1|TRBV18|TRBJ1-1|few
TGTGCCAGCTGGGACAGGCTGGGCACTGAAGCTTTCTTT
CASWDRLGTEAFF
>15|TRBD1|TRBV7-8|TRBJ1-1|.
TGTGCCAGCAGCGCCCTGGTCTCGGGACAGTCTTCAGCTTTCTTT
CASSALVSGQSSAFF
>16|.|TRBV11-2|TRBJ1-2|.
TGTGCCAGCAGCTTAGATCGGTTCACAGCTTCCTATGGCTACACCTTC
CASSLDRFTASYGYTF